This TCR beta chain is drawn from a study of human T cells and chemical hapten exposure. Study information: TCR yields differed between samples (mainly from small differences in pooled library volume).

Findings and caveats of the study: TCRs above 1 in 1000 frequency did not change with DPC sensitization. Significantly more large CDR3 similarity clusters were formed by expanded TCRs than by controls.

TCRdb re-called the RACE reads with MiXCR, one entry per CDR3 protein. The sample has 85,000 to 100,000 distinct CDR3 sequences, 11% seen once; the top ten hold 2.2%. The ends lost 6 bases at V and 8 bases at J; junction bases unmatched: 10. Germline values: CDR1 DFQATT, CDR2 SNEGSKA (reference sequence). The CDR3 sequence is 13 residues long. Time point defined: patch test 2, 6 weeks after DPC sensitization. The sample's treatment: therapeutic diphenylcyclopropenone sensitization with weekly scalp DPC. Researchers sampled blood before each patch test went on. This clonotype has only a few counts. The antigen is undetermined.

The sequences come from whole blood, collected in connection with sensitization to the hapten diphenylcyclopropenone (DPC). The chain is built from TRBV20-1 and TRBJ2-3; 8 bases are shared with TRBD2. The origin of this receptor is a middle-aged man with alopecia areata. Some clones in this sample may be carry-over from other donors' samples. CDR3 amino acids: CSAHPILAATQYF. As DNA, the CDR3 is TGCAGTGCCCACCCCATACTAGCGGCTACGCAGTATTTT.